These T cell receptor beta chains were read from a single sample in a study of circulating and synovial CD4+ cells in juvenile arthritis. Sequencing used immunoSEQ multiplex PCR; TCRdb keeps in-frame clones, though not all of them. The sample holds about 33,000 clones, 90% to 95% seen once. Material for sequencing was CD4+ T cells from blood. These receptors were collected from a human donor with juvenile idiopathic arthritis. CDR3s include the opening cysteine and the closing phenylalanine or tryptophan. A D gene is named only where the DNA matches it firmly. Size tells how often a clone was seen (once, few, many) or the class of an expanded clone, and some rows leave it out.

>-|TRBV18|-|TRBJ1-3
CASSPVARGYSGNTIYF
TGTGCCAGCTCACCGGTCGCCAGGGGCTATTCTGGAAACACCATATATTTT
>TRBD1|TRBV18|once|TRBJ2-1
CASAGTAYNEQFF
TGTGCCAGTGCCGGGACAGCCTACAATGAGCAGTTCTTC
>-|TRBV5-1|-|TRBJ1-2
CASSLDRANYGYTF
TGCGCCAGCAGCTTGGACAGGGCTAACTATGGCTACACCTTC
>-|TRBV28|-|TRBJ1-2
CASSFRNGYTF
TGTGCCAGCAGTTTCAGAAATGGCTACACCTTC
>TRBD1|TRBV11-2|-|TRBJ1-5
CASSIGTANQPQHF
TGTGCCAGCAGCATCGGGACAGCTAATCAGCCCCAGCATTTT
>TRBD2|TRBV28|-|TRBJ2-1
CASSTDGTSGSINEQFF
TGTGCCAGCAGCACCGACGGGACTAGCGGGAGTATCAATGAGCAGTTCTTC
>-|TRBV28|once|TRBJ1-4
CASNPQATGEKLFF
TGTGCCAGCAACCCCCAGGCTACTGGTGAAAAACTGTTTTTT
>-|TRBV7-9|-|TRBJ1-3
CASTAGGDTIYF
TGTGCCAGCACCGCCGGGGGAGACACCATATATTTT
>TRBD1|TRBV9|-|TRBJ2-2
CASSPPGQGVLSGELFF
TGTGCCAGCAGCCCCCCCGGACAGGGGGTTCTCTCCGGGGAGCTGTTTTTT
>TRBD2|TRBV7-2|-|TRBJ2-6
CASSDGLAGGSGANVLTF
TGTGCCAGCAGCGATGGACTAGCGGGAGGGTCTGGGGCCAACGTCCTGACTTTC
>TRBD1|TRBV2|-|TRBJ1-1
CASSSGRGDTEAFF
TGTGCCAGCAGTTCGGGCAGGGGGGACACTGAAGCTTTCTTT
>-|TRBV4-2|-|TRBJ1-1
CASSQESQGTEAFF
TGTGCCAGCAGCCAAGAAAGCCAGGGAACTGAAGCTTTCTTT
>TRBD2|TRBV25-1|-|TRBJ2-3
CASSETSLPDTQYF
TGTGCCAGCAGTGAGACTAGCCTCCCAGATACGCAGTATTTT
>-|TRBV30|-|TRBJ2-3
CAWSLVAVFTDTQYF
TGTGCCTGGAGTCTCGTGGCTGTTTTCACAGATACGCAGTATTTT
>TRBD1|TRBV19|-|TRBJ1-1
CASSDRGAFF
TGTGCCAGTAGCGACAGGGGTGCTTTCTTT
>TRBD2|TRBV7-9|once|TRBJ2-5
CASSTSGGETQYF
TGTGCCAGCAGCACTTCCGGGGGGGAGACCCAGTACTTC
>-|TRBV28|-|TRBJ2-5
CASSSGAGVEETQYF
TGTGCCAGCAGTAGCGGAGCTGGGGTTGAAGAGACCCAGTACTTC
>TRBD2|TRBV4-2|-|TRBJ2-2
CASSRIAGSNTGELFF
TGTGCCAGCAGCCGGATAGCGGGGTCGAACACCGGGGAGCTGTTTTTT
>TRBD1|TRBV11-3|-|TRBJ1-1
CASSLSGTGNTEAFF
TGTGCCAGCAGCCTCTCCGGGACAGGGAACACTGAAGCTTTCTTT
>-|TRBV27|-|TRBJ1-1
CASSTQWFTVAGNTEAFF
TGTGCCAGCAGCACGCAGTGGTTCACGGTGGCAGGAAACACTGAAGCTTTCTTT
>-|TRBV28|-|TRBJ2-7
CASKQAPYEQYF
TGTGCCAGCAAGCAGGCACCCTACGAGCAGTACTTC
>TRBD1|TRBV18|-|TRBJ1-4
CASSPSGQGISTNEKLFF
TGTGCCAGCTCACCGTCCGGACAGGGGATATCAACTAATGAAAAACTGTTTTTT
>-|TRBV6-1|-|TRBJ2-7
CASSVDRGSSYEQYF
TGTGCCAGCAGTGTGGATCGGGGGAGCTCCTACGAGCAGTACTTC
>TRBD2|TRBV6-5|-|TRBJ2-2
CASSYSGTSNTGELFF
TGTGCCAGCAGTTATTCCGGGACTAGCAACACCGGGGAGCTGTTTTTT
>TRBD1|TRBV6-1|-|TRBJ1-1
CASRGQPNTEAFF
TGTGCCAGCAGGGGACAGCCGAACACTGAAGCTTTCTTT
>TRBD1|TRBV4-3|few|TRBJ1-3
CASSQDGQVIRNTIYF
TGCGCCAGCAGCCAGGACGGACAGGTGATTCGAAACACCATATATTTT
>-|TRBV27|-|TRBJ2-5
CASSPGSRPVSSSRETQYF
TGTGCCAGCAGCCCGGGGTCAAGGCCCGTATCTTCATCGAGAGAGACCCAGTACTTC
>-|TRBV5-4|-|TRBJ2-6
CASGAGTLSGANVLTF
TGTGCCAGCGGCGCGGGAACACTCTCTGGGGCCAACGTCCTGACTTTC
>-|TRBV5-1|-|TRBJ2-5
CASSFQGQETQYF
TGCGCCAGCAGCTTCCAGGGTCAAGAGACCCAGTACTTC
>TRBD1|TRBV11-3|-|TRBJ1-4
CASSSKGAETNEKLFF
TGTGCCAGCAGCTCAAAGGGGGCAGAGACTAATGAAAAACTGTTTTTT
>-|TRBV6-1|-|TRBJ1-1
CASAGSTEAFF
TGTGCCAGCGCAGGAAGCACTGAAGCTTTCTTT
>-|TRBV19|-|TRBJ1-2
CASSIRENPYGYTF
TGTGCCAGTAGTATTAGGGAGAACCCCTATGGCTACACCTTC
>-|TRBV15|-|TRBJ2-5
CATSRGSGQGGETQYF
TGTGCCACCAGCAGAGGTTCAGGACAGGGAGGGGAGACCCAGTACTTC
>-|TRBV7-2|-|TRBJ1-1
CASSPGPQNQKAFF
TGTGCCAGCAGCCCAGGGCCCCAAAATCAGAAAGCTTTCTTT
>TRBD1|TRBV7-3|-|TRBJ2-1
CASSLAATGVAGISYNEQFF
TGTGCCAGCAGCTTAGCCGCGACAGGGGTTGCGGGCATCTCCTACAATGAGCAGTTCTTC
>TRBD2|TRBV7-9|-|TRBJ2-1
CASIGLARNEQFF
TGTGCCAGCATAGGACTAGCGCGGAATGAGCAGTTCTTC
>TRBD2|TRBV4-2|-|TRBJ2-1
CASSQDLAGGLSYNEQFF
TGTGCCAGCAGCCAAGATCTAGCGGGGGGCCTGTCCTACAATGAGCAGTTCTTC
>-|TRBV7-2|-|TRBJ1-3
CASSLVEGSGNTIYF
TGTGCCAGCAGCTTAGTAGAGGGTTCCGGAAACACCATATATTTT
>-|TRBV6-1|-|TRBJ1-6
CASKEDSPLHF
TGTGCCAGCAAAGAGGATTCACCCCTCCACTTT
>-|TRBV27|-|TRBJ2-1
CASSLLAGEQFF
TGTGCCAGCAGTTTACTCGCGGGAGAGCAGTTCTTC
>-|TRBV19|-|TRBJ2-1
CASSGAYNEQFF
TGTGCCAGTAGTGGGGCTTACAATGAGCAGTTCTTC
>-|TRBV21-1|-|TRBJ2-1
CASSVVGEGDYNEQFF
TGTGCCAGCAGCGTCGTTGGGGAGGGGGACTACAATGAGCAGTTCTTC